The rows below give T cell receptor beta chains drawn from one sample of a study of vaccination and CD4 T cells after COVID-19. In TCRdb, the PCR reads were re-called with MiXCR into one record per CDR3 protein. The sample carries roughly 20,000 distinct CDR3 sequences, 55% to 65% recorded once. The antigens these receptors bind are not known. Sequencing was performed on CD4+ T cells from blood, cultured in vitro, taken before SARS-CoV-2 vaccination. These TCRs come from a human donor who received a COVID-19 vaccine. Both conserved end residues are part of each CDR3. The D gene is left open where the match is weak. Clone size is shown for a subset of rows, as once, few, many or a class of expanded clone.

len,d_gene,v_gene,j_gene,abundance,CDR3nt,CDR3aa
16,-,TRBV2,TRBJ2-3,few,TGTGCCAGCAGTGGTCGGGGGGCCCGGAGCACAGATACGCAGTATTTT,CASSGRGARSTDTQYF
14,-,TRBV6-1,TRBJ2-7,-,TGTGCCAGCAGTGACCTCAGGGTAGCCCACGAGCAGTACTTC,CASSDLRVAHEQYF
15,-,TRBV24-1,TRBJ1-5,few,TGTGCCACCAGTGATGGGTTAGGGGGCAATCAGCCCCAGCATTTT,CATSDGLGGNQPQHF
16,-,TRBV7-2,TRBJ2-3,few,TGTGCCAGCAGCTTACTGGCCGGGATCCGCACAGATACGCAGTATTTT,CASSLLAGIRTDTQYF
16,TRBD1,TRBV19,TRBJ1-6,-,TGTGCCAGTAGTATAGGCCCTGGACAGGGGAATTCACCCCTCCACTTT,CASSIGPGQGNSPLHF
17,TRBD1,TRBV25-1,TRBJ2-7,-,TGTGCCAGCAGTGAAGGGTCGAGGGACAGGGGCCCCTACGAGCAGTACTTC,CASSEGSRDRGPYEQYF
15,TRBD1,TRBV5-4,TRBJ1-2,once,TGTGCCAGCAGCCCCAGGGGGACACCTAACTATGGCTACACCTTC,CASSPRGTPNYGYTF
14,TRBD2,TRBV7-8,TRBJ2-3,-,TGTGCCAGCAGCTTACGGGGGGGGATGGGTACGCAGTATTTT,CASSLRGGMGTQYF
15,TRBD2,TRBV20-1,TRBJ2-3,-,TGCAGTGCTAGAGACCGGGGGGGCGTGACAGATACGCAGTATTTT,CSARDRGGVTDTQYF
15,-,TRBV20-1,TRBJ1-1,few,TGCAGTGCTTTAAGCCCCACAGTTGGGGGGACTGAAGCTTTCTTT,CSALSPTVGGTEAFF